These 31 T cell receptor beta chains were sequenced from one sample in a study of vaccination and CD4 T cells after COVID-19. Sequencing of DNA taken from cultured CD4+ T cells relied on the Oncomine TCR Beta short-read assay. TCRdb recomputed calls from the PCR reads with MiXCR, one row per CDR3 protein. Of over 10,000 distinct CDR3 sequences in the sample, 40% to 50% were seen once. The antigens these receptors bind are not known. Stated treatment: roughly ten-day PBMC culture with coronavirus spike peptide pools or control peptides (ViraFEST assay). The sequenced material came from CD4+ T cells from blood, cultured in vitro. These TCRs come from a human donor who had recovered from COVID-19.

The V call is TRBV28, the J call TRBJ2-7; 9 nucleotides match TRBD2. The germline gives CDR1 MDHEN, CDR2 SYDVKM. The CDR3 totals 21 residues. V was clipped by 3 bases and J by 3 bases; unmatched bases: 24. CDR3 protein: CASSFPWRGGRAVVSGYEQYF. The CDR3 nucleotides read TGTGCCAGCAGTTTTCCCTGGAGGGGCGGGAGGGCCGTCGTTTCAGGCTACGAGCAGTACTTC.

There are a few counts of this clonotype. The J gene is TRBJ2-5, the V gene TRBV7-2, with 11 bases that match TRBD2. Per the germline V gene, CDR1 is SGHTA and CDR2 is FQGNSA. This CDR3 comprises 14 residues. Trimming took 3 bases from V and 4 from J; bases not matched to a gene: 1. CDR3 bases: TGTGCCAGCAGCTTTGGACTAGCGGGAGAGACCCAGTACTTC. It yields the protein CASSFGLAGETQYF.

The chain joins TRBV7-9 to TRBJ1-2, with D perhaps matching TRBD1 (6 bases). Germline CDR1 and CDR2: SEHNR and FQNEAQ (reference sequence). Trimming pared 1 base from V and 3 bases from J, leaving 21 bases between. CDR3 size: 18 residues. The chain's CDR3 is CASSLEQAGEWRDYGYTF. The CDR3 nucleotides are TGTGCCAGCAGCTTAGAACAGGCAGGGGAGTGGAGAGACTATGGCTACACCTTC.

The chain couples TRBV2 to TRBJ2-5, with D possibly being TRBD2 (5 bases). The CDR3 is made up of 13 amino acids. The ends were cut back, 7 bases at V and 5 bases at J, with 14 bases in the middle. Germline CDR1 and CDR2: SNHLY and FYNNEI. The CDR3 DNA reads TGTGCCAGCATCCGTGGAGGATTGGAGACCCAGTACTTC. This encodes CASIRGGLETQYF.

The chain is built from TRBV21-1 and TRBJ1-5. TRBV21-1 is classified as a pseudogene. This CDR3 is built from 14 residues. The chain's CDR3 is CASSKGIGNQPQHF. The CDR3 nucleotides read TGTGCCAGCAGCAAAGGGATCGGCAATCAGCCCCAGCATTTT.

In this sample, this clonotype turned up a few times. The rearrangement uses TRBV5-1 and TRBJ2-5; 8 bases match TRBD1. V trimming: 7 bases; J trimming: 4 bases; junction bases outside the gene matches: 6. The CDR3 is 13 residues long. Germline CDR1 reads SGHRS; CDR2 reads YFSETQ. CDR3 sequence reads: CASRTGGRETQYF. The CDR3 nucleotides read TGCGCCAGCCGCACAGGGGGGCGAGAGACCCAGTACTTC. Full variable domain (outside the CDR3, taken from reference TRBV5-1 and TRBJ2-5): KAGVTQTPRYLIKTRGQQVTLSCSPISGHRSVSWYQQTPGQGLQFLFEYFSETQRNKGNFPGRFSGRQFSNSRSEMNVSTLELGDSALYLCASRTGGRETQYFGPGTRLLVL.

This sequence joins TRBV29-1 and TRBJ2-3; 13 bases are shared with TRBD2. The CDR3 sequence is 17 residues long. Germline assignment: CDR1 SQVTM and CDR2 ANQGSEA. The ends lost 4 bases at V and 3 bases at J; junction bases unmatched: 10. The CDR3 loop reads CSVVRRTSGRRTDTQYF. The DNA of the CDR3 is TGCAGCGTTGTTCGCCGGACTAGCGGGAGAAGGACAGATACGCAGTATTTT.

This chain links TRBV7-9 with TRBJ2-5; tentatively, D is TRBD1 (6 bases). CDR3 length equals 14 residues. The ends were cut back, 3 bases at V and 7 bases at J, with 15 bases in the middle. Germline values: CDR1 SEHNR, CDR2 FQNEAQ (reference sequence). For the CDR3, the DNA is TGTGCCAGCAGCTTTGGCATTTCCAGGGGGACCCAGTACTTC. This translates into CASSFGISRGTQYF.

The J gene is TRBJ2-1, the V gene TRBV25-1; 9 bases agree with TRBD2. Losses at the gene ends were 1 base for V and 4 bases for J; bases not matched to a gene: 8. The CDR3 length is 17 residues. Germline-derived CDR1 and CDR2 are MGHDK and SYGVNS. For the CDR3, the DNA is TGTGCCAGCAGTGAATCGGGAGCGGGAGGTGCGTACAATGAGCAGTTCTTC. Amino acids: CASSESGAGGAYNEQFF.

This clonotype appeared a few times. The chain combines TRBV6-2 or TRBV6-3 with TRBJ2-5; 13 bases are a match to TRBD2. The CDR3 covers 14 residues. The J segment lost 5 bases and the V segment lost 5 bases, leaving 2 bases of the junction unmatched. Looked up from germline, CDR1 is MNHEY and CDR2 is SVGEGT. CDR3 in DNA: TGTGCCAGCAGTGCGACTAGCGGGAGGGAGACCCAGTACTTC. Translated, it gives CASSATSGRETQYF.

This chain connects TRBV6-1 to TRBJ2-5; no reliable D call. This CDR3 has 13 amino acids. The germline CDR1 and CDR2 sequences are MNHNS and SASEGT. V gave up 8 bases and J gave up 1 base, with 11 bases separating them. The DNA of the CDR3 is TGTGCCAGCGGTAGACGTTTCCAAGAGACCCAGTACTTC. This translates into CASGRRFQETQYF.

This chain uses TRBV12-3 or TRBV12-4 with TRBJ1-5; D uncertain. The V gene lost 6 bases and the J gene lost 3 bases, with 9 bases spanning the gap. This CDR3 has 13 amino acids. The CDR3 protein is CASSREANQPQHF. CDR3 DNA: TGTGCCAGCAGCAGAGAAGCCAATCAGCCCCAGCATTTT.

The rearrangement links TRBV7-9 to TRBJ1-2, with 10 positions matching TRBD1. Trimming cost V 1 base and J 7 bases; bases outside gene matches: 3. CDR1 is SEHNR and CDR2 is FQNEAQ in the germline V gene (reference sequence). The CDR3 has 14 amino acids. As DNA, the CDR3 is TGTGCCAGCAGCTTAGGTCGGGACAGGGGTGGCTACACCTTC. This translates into CASSLGRDRGGYTF.

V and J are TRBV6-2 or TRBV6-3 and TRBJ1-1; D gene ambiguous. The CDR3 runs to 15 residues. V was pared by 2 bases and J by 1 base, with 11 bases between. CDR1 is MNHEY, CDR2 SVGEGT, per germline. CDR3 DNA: TGTGCCAGCAGTTACATCTGGGTCGGGAACACTGAAGCTTTCTTT. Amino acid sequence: CASSYIWVGNTEAFF.

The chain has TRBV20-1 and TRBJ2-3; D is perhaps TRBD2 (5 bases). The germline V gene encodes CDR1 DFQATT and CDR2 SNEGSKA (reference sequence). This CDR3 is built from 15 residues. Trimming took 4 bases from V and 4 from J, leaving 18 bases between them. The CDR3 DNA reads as TGCAGTGCTATCGTCGGGGTAGCGAGTTCAGATACGCAGTATTTT. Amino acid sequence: CSAIVGVASSDTQYF.

The chain's CDR3 is CASSRGRGYTF. The CDR3 DNA reads as TGTGCCAGCAGTCGGGGGAGGGGCTACACCTTC. V is TRBV28 and J is TRBJ1-2, with D possibly being TRBD1 (5 bases). CDR3 size: 11 residues. CDR1 and CDR2 (germline): MDHEN, SYDVKM. V lost 5 bases to trimming and J lost 8 bases, with 9 bases between them.

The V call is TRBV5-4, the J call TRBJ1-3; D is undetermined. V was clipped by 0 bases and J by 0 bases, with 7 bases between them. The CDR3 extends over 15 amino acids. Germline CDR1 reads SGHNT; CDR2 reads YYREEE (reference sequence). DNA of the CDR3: TGTGCCAGCAGCTTGGTGGAGATCTCTGGAAACACCATATATTTT. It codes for CASSLVEISGNTIYF.

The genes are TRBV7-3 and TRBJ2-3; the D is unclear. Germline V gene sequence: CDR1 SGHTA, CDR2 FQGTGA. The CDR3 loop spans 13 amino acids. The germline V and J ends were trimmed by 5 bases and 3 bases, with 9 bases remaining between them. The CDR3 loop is CASSLGSTDTQYF. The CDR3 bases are TGTGCCAGCAGCCTGGGAAGTACAGATACGCAGTATTTT.

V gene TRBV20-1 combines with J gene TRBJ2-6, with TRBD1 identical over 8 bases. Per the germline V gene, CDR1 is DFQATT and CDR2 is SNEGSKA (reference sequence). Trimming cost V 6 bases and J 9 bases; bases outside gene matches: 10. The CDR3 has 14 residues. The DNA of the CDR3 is TGCAGTGCCGAACCGGACAGGGCTGGCAACGTCCTGACTTTC. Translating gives CSAEPDRAGNVLTF.

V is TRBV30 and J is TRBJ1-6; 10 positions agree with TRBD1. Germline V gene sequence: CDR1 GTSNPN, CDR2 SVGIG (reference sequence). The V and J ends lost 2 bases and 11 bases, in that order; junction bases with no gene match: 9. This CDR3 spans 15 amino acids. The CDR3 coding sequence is TGTGCCTGGAGTCCCCGGGACAGGGGTTTTCCACCCCTCCACTTT. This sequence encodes CAWSPRDRGFPPLHF.

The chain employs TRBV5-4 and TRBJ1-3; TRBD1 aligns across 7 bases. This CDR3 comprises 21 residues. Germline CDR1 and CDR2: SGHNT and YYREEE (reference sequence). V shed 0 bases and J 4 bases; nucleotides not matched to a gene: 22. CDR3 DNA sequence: TGTGCCAGCAGCTTGGCGTCGGGACAGAGGACCCAACCCCAAGCGGGAAACACCATATATTTT. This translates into CASSLASGQRTQPQAGNTIYF.

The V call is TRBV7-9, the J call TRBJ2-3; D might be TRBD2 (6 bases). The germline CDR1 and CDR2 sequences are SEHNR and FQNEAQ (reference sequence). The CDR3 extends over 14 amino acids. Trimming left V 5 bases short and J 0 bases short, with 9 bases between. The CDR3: CASSPSGSTDTQYF. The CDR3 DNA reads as TGTGCCAGCAGCCCCAGCGGGAGCACAGATACGCAGTATTTT.

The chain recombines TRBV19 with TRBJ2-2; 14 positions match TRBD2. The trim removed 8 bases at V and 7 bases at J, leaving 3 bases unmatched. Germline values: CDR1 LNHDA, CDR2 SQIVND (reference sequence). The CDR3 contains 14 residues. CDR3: CASGTSGSNGELFF. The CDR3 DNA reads TGTGCCAGTGGGACTAGCGGGAGTAACGGGGAGCTGTTTTTT.

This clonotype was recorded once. CDR3 nucleotide sequence: TGTGCCAGCAGTCCGCTGCCGGGTACGCAGTATTTT. This codes for CASSPLPGTQYF. The chain recombines TRBV28 with TRBJ2-3; D uncertain. The CDR3 is 12 amino acids. Germline lookup yields CDR1 MDHEN and CDR2 SYDVKM. V was trimmed by 5 bases and J by 8 bases, leaving 11 bases between them. Looking up the rest from reference TRBV28 and TRBJ2-3 gives the full variable domain: DVKVTQSSRYLVKRTGEKVFLECVQDMDHENMFWYRQDPGLGLRLIYFSYDVKMKEKGDIPEGYSVSREKKERFSLILESASTNQTSMYLCASSPLPGTQYFGPGTRLTVL.

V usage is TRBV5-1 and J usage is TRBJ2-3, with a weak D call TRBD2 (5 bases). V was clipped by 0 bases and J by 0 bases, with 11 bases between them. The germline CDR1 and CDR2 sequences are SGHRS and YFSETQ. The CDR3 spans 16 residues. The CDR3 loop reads CASSLGGEYSTDTQYF. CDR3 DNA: TGCGCCAGCAGCTTGGGTGGGGAGTATAGCACAGATACGCAGTATTTT.

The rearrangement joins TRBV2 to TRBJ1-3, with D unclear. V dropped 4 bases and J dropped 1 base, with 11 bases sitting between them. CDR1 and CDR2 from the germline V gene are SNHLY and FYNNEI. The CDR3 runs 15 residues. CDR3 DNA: TGTGCCAGCAGTGGAGGGTTAGGGTCTGGAAACACCATATATTTT. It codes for CASSGGLGSGNTIYF.

The CDR3 region is CASGPTGGRDTQYF. The CDR3 nucleotides read TGCGCCAGCGGCCCGACGGGAGGGAGAGATACGCAGTATTTT. The chain is built from TRBV10-2 and TRBJ2-3; 8 bases are shared with TRBD2. Trimming took 8 bases from V and 5 from J; bases not matched to a gene: 9. Germline V gene lookup returns CDR1 WSHSY and CDR2 SAAADI. The CDR3 has 14 amino acids.

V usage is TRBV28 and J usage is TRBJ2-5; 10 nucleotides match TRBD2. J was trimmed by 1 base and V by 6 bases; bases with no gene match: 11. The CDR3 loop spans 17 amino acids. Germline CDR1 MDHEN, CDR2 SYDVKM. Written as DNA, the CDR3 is TGTGCCAGCAGCCTAGCGGGAGCGTCGGCACCCCAAGAGACCCAGTACTTC. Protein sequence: CASSLAGASAPQETQYF.

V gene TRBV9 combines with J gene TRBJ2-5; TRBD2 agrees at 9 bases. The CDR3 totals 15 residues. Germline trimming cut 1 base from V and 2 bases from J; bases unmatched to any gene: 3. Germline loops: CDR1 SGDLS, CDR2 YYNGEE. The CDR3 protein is CASSVKGLAQETQYF. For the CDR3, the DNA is TGTGCCAGCAGCGTAAAGGGACTAGCTCAAGAGACCCAGTACTTC.

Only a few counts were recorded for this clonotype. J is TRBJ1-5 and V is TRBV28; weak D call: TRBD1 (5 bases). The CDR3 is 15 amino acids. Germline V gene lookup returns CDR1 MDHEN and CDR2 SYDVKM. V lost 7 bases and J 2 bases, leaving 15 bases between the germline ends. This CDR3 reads CASTWGVRGNQPQHF. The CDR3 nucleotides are TGTGCCAGCACTTGGGGCGTCCGTGGCAATCAGCCCCAGCATTTT.

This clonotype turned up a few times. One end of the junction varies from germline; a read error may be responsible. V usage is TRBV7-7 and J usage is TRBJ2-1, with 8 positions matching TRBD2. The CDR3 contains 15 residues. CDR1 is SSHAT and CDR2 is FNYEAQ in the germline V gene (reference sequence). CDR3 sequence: CASSDISGSHNEQFF. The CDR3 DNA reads TGTGCTAGCAGCGATATCAGCGGGAGCCACAATGAGCAGTTCTTC. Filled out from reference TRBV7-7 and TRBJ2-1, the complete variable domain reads GAGVSQSPRYKVTKRGQDVTLRCDPISSHATLYWYQQALGQGPEFLTYFNYEAQPDKSGLPSDRFSAERPEGSISTLTIQRTEQRDSAMYRCASSDISGSHNEQFFGPGTRLTVL.